One T cell receptor (delta chain) is described in this entry. What it recognizes is unknown. Extracted RNA was reverse transcribed into cDNA. Multiplex PCR used pooled V-gene forward primers and a constant-region reverse primer to amplify CDR3s. TCRdb called clones anew from the multiplex PCR reads with CATT. The profile shows more than 45,000 delta-chain clones, around 16% of them singletons. There are 21 residues in the CDR3. V was cut by 0 bases and J by 7 bases, with 33 bases left in between. Germline V CDR1 and CDR2: TSWWSYY, QGS. The data are from a study of Vδ1+ human thymocytes. Study results and limitations: Thymic TRG and TRD repertoires appeared highly polyclonal.

This rearrangement joins TRDV1 to TRDJ1, with TRDD2 as a possible D gene (8 bases). The TCR originated in a girl less than two years old who had congenital heart surgery. What was sequenced was Vdelta1+ gamma-delta thymocytes from the thymus. The sample's subset: FACS-sorted CD3+ TCRalphabeta- TCRVdelta1+ TCRVdelta2- thymocytes. CDR3 in DNA: TGTGCTCTTGGGGAACTAGAGACTTCCTACGGAGGGGGATCATGTCGTGGTAAACTCATCTTT. Its protein is CALGELETSYGGGSCRGKLIF.